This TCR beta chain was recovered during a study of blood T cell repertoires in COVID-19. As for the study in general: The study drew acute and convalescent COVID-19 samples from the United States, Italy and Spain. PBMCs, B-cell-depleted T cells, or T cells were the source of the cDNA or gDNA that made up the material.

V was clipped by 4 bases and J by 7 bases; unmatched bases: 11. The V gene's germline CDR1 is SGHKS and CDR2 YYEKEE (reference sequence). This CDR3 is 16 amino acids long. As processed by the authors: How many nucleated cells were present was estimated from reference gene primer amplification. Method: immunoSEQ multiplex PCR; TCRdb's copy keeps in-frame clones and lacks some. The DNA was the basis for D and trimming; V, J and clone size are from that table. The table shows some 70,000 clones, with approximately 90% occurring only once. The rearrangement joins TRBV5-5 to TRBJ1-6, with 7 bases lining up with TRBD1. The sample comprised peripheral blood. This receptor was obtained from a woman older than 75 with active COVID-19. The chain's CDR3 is CASSIFLDRENSPLHF. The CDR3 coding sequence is TGTGCCAGCAGCATCTTTTTAGACAGGGAGAATTCACCCCTCCACTTT. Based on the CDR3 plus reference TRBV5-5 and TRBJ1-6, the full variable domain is DAGVTQSPTHLIKTRGQQVTLRCSPISGHKSVSWYQQVLGQGPQFIFQYYEKEERGRGNFPDRFSARQFPNYSSELNVNALLLGDSALYLCASSIFLDRENSPLHFGNGTRLTVT.